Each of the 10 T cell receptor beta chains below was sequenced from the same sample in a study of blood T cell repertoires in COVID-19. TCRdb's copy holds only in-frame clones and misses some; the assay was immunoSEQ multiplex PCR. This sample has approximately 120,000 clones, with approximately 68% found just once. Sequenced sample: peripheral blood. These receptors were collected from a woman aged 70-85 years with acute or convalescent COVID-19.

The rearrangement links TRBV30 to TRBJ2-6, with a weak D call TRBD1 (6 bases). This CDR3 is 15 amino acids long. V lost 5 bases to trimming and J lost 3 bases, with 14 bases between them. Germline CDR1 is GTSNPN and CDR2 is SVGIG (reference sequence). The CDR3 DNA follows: TGTGCCTGGGACGGAACAGGGTTTGGGGCCAACGTCCTGACTTTC. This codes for CAWDGTGFGANVLTF.

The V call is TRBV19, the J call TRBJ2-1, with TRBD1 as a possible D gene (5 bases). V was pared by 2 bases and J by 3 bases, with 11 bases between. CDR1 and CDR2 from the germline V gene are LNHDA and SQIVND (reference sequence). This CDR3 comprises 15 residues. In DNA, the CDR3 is TGTGCCAGTAGTATAAGCTTAGGGGACTACAATGAGCAGTTCTTC. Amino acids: CASSISLGDYNEQFF.

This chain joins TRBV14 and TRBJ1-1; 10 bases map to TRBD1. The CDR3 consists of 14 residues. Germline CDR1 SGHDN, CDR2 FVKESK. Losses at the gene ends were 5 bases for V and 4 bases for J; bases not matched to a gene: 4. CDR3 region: CASSKGQGGTEAFF. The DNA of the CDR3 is TGTGCCAGCAGCAAAGGACAGGGGGGCACTGAAGCTTTCTTT. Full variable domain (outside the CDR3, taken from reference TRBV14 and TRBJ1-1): EAGVTQFPSHSVIEKGQTVTLRCDPISGHDNLYWYRRVMGKEIKFLLHFVKESKQDESGMPNNRFLAERTGGTYSTLKVQPAELEDSGVYFCASSKGQGGTEAFFGQGTRLTVV.

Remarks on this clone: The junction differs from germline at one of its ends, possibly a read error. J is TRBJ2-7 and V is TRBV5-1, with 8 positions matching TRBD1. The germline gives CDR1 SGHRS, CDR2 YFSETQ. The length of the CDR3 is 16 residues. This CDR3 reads CASSSDRQGISHEQYF. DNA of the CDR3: TGCGCCAGCAGCTCAGATCGACAGGGGATCTCCCACGAGCAGTACTTC. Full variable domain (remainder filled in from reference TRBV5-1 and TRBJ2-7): KAGVTQTPRYLIKTRGQQVTLSCSPISGHRSVSWYQQTPGQGLQFLFEYFSETQRNKGNFPGRFSGRQFSNSRSEMNVSTLELGDSALYLCASSSDRQGISHEQYFGPGTRLTVT.

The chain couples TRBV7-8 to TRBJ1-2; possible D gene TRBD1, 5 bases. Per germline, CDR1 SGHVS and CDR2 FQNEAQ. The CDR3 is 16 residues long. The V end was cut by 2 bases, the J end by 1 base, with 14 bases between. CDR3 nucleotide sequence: TGTGCCAGCAGCTTATACGTGAAAGGGGATAACTATGGCTACACCTTC. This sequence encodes CASSLYVKGDNYGYTF. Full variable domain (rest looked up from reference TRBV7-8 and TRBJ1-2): GAGVSQSPRYKVAKRGQDVALRCDPISGHVSLFWYQQALGQGPEFLTYFQNEAQLDKSGLPSDRFFAERPEGSVSTLKIQRTQQEDSAVYLCASSLYVKGDNYGYTFGSGTRLTVV.

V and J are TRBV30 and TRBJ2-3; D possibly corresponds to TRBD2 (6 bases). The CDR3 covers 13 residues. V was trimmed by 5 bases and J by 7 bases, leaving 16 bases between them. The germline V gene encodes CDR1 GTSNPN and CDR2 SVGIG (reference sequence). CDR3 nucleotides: TGTGCCTGGGATTCCGGACTATCACATACGCAGTATTTT. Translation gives CAWDSGLSHTQYF.

CDR3 sequence (DNA): TGTGCCAGCAGTCCCAGCGGTCGTGGCACTGAAGCTTTCTTT. Its protein is CASSPSGRGTEAFF. The chain combines TRBV6-5 with TRBJ1-1; D unresolved. CDR3 size: 14 residues. CDR1 and CDR2 (germline): MNHEY, SVGAGI. V was shortened by 5 bases and J by 4 bases, with 14 bases between the two germline ends.

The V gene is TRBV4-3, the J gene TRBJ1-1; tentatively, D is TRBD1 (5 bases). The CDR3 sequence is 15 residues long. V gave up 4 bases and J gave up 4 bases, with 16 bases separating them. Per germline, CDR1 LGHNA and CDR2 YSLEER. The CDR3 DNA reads TGCGCCAGCAGCCCTACGGAGGGGCTTGGCACTGAAGCTTTCTTT. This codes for CASSPTEGLGTEAFF.

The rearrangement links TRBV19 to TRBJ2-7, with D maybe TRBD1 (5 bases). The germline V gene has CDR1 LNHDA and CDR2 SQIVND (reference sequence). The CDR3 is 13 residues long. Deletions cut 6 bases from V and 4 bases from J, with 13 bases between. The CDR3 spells CASSRTPSYEQYF. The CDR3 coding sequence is TGTGCCAGTAGCAGGACACCCTCGTACGAGCAGTACTTC. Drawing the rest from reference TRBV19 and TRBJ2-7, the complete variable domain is DGGITQSPKYLFRKEGQNVTLSCEQNLNHDAMYWYRQDPGQGLRLIYYSQIVNDFQKGDIAEGYSVSREKKESFPLTVTSAQKNPTAFYLCASSRTPSYEQYFGPGTRLTVT.

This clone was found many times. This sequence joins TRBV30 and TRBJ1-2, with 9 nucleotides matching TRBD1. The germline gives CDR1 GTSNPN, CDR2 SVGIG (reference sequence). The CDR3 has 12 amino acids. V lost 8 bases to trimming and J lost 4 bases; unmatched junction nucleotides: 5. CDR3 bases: TGTGCCGGGGGACAGGGTAGCTATGGCTACACCTTC. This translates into CAGGQGSYGYTF.